This T cell receptor beta chain was sequenced for a study of response to subunit inactivated influenza vaccine. The study's findings and limits: Few new T cells, the authors suggested, are recruited by each seasonal influenza vaccination.

This clonotype appeared many times. Its antigen is unknown. Germline V gene sequence: CDR1 MNHEY, CDR2 SVGEGT. This CDR3 is 15 amino acids long. V trimming: 2 bases; J trimming: 6 bases; junction bases outside the gene matches: 3. MiXCR, applied by TCRdb to the RT-PCR reads, yields one record per CDR3 protein. The repertoire includes 450,000 to 600,000 distinct CDR3 sequences, under 9% of them detected once, and roughly 13% sits in the top ten. Here the sequenced sample was PBMCs from blood, taken around 25 months after vaccination. The receptor's source is a man aged 50-75 years who received an inactivated influenza vaccine. The chain uses TRBV6-2 or TRBV6-3 and TRBJ2-1; TRBD2 matches at 11 bases. CDR3 sequence: CASSYEGTSGNEQFF. In nucleotides, the CDR3 is TGTGCCAGCAGTTACGAAGGGACTAGCGGCAATGAGCAGTTCTTC.